Below, 8 T cell receptor beta chains from the same sample are listed, as sequenced in a study of OX40 agonist ivuxolimab in advanced cancers. Sequenced by immunoSEQ multiplex PCR; TCRdb stores in-frame clones only, minus some. The data contain 60,000 to 75,000 clones, 90% to 95% of them singletons. This specimen consisted of CD4+ or CD8+ T cells sorted from blood, obtained in a trial of the OX40 agonist ivuxolimab. The receptors come from an adult with an advanced solid tumor such as melanoma, head and neck, liver or kidney cancer.

The CDR3 sequence is CASSTWTGGTEAFF. CDR3 in DNA: TGTGCCAGTAGTACTTGGACAGGGGGCACTGAAGCTTTCTTT. The chain uses TRBV19 and TRBJ1-1; 10 bases fit TRBD1. V was pared by 4 bases and J by 4 bases, with 3 bases of the junction left unmatched. The CDR3 covers 14 residues. Germline V CDR1 and CDR2: LNHDA, SQIVND (reference sequence).

This chain connects TRBV4-3 to TRBJ2-7; TRBD2 agrees at 7 bases. The CDR3 covers 16 residues. J gave up 0 bases and V 4 bases, and 9 bases lay outside the gene matches. The germline CDR1 and CDR2 sequences are LGHNA and YSLEER. The CDR3, as DNA: TGCGCCAGCAGCCGAGGCCGGGACTACTTCTCCTACGAGCAGTACTTC. This translates into CASSRGRDYFSYEQYF.

This chain connects TRBV19 to TRBJ2-7, with 15 bases matching TRBD2. Germline lookup yields CDR1 LNHDA and CDR2 SQIVND (reference sequence). V lost 4 bases and J lost 4; bases outside the gene matches: 5. This CDR3 has 16 residues. In nucleotides, the CDR3 is TGTGCCAGTAGTAGGGGACTAGCGGGAGGATTGTACGAGCAGTACTTC. This encodes CASSRGLAGGLYEQYF.

This clone was seen more than once but under ten times. The chain couples TRBV7-9 to TRBJ1-2; no clear D. Trimming removed 1 base from V and 6 bases from J, with 6 bases in between. CDR1 and CDR2 (germline): SEHNR, FQNEAQ (reference sequence). CDR3 length: 12 amino acids. The CDR3, as DNA: TGTGCCAGCAGCTTAGATTGGGATGGCTACACCTTC. As protein: CASSLDWDGYTF.

The V and J genes are TRBV4-1 and TRBJ2-1; D gene unclear. V was pared by 0 bases and J by 7 bases, with 10 bases between. CDR3 length: 14 residues. Germline V lookup: CDR1 MGHRA, CDR2 YSYEKL. CDR3: CASSQDWVGNEQFF. The CDR3 coding sequence is TGCGCCAGCAGCCAAGATTGGGTAGGGAATGAGCAGTTCTTC.

This clone was seen a handful of times. The rearrangement uses TRBV7-2 and TRBJ1-2; TRBD1 agrees at 8 bases. Germline CDR1 is SGHTA and CDR2 is FQGNSA. The CDR3 contains 14 residues. V dropped 3 bases and J dropped 3; count of bases not matched to a gene: 3. CDR3 protein: CASSFAGGDYGYTF. CDR3 in DNA: TGTGCCAGCAGCTTTGCAGGGGGCGACTATGGCTACACCTTC.

This sequence joins TRBV21-1 and TRBJ2-5; the DNA was not compared with TRBD2, the D call given in the table. TRBV21-1 is a pseudogene segment. The CDR3 is 14 residues long. CDR3 sequence reads: CASSKVTSEETQYF. Here the CDR3 DNA reads TGTGCCAGCAGCAAAGTGACTAGCGAAGAGACCCAGTACTTC.

The chain combines TRBV27 with TRBJ2-7; possible D gene TRBD1, 6 bases. Germline V gene data show CDR1 as MNHEY and CDR2 as SMNVEV (reference sequence). The CDR3 covers 15 residues. The V gene lost 3 bases and the J gene lost 2 bases, with 14 bases spanning the gap. The CDR3 region has the DNA TGTGCCAGCAGTTTGTCGCAGGGGAAAACCTACGAGCAGTACTTC. Translation: CASSLSQGKTYEQYF.